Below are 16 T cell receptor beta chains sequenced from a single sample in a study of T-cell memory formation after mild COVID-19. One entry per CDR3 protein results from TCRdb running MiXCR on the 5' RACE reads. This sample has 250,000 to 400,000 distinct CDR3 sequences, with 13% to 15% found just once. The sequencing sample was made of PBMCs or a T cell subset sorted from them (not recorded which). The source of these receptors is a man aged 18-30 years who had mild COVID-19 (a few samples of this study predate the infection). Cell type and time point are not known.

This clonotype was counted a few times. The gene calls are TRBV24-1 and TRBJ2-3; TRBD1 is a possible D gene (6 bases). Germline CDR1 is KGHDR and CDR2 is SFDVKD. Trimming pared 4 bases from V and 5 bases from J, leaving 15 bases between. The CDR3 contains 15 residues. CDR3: CATSDPRQAGDTQYF. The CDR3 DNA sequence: TGTGCCACCAGTGACCCCAGACAGGCAGGAGATACGCAGTATTTT.

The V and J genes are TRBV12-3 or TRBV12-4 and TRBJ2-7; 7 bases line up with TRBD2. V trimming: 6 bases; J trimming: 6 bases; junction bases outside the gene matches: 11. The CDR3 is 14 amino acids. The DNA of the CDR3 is TGTGCCAGCAGCCTTCGGGGGGATTACTTCGAGCAGTACTTC. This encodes CASSLRGDYFEQYF.

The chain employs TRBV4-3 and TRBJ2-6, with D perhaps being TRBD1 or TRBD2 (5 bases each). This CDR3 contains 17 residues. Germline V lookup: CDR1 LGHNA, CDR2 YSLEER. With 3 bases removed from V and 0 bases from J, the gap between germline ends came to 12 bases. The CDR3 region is CASSHLGAPSGANVLTF. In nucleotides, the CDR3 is TGCGCCAGCAGCCACCTCGGGGCCCCCTCTGGGGCCAACGTCCTGACTTTC.

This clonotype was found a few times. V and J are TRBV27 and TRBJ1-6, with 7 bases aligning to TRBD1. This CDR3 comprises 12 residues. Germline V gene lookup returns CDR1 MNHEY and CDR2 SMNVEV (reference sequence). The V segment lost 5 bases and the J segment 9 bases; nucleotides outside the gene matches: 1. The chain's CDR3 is CASSTGVSPLHF. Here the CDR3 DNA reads TGTGCCAGCAGTACAGGGGTTTCACCCCTCCACTTT.

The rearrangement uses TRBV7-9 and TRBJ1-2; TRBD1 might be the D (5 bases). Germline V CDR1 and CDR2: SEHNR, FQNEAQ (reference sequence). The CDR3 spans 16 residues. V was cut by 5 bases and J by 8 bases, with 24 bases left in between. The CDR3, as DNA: TGTGCCAGCAGCCCCCCGATAACAGGAGGCCCGGGGGGCTACACCTTC. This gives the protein CASSPPITGGPGGYTF. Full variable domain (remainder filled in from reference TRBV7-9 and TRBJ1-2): DTGVSQNPRHKITKRGQNVTFRCDPISEHNRLYWYRQTLGQGPEFLTYFQNEAQLEKSRLLSDRFSAERPKGSFSTLEIQRTEQGDSAMYLCASSPPITGGPGGYTFGSGTRLTVV.

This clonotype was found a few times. CDR3 loop: CASSVGTWGEQYF. Here the CDR3 DNA reads TGTGCCAGCAGCGTGGGGACGTGGGGCGAGCAGTACTTC. The rearrangement links TRBV9 to TRBJ2-7; D possibly matches TRBD1 or TRBD2 (5 bases each). Germline loops: CDR1 SGDLS, CDR2 YYNGEE. V gave up 2 bases and J gave up 6 bases, with 12 bases separating them. The CDR3 spans 13 residues. Full variable domain (rest looked up from reference TRBV9 and TRBJ2-7): DSGVTQTPKHLITATGQRVTLRCSPRSGDLSVYWYQQSLDQGLQFLIQYYNGEERAKGNILERFSAQQFPDLHSELNLSSLELGDSALYFCASSVGTWGEQYFGPGTRLTVT.

DNA of the CDR3: TGTGCCAGCAGCTTATATGGGGTGAACACTGAAGCTTTCTTT. Amino acid sequence: CASSLYGVNTEAFF. The chain is built from TRBV11-3 and TRBJ1-1; D is unresolved. V gave up 2 bases and J gave up 0 bases, with 7 bases separating them. Germline lookup yields CDR1 SGHNT and CDR2 YENEEA. The CDR3 is 14 amino acids.

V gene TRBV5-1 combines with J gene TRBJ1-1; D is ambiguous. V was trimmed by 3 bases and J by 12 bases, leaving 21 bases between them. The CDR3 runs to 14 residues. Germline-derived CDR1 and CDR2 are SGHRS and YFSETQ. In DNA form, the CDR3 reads TGCGCCAGCAGCTCCGGGCTACCTGAGACAAGGACTTTCTTT. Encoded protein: CASSSGLPETRTFF. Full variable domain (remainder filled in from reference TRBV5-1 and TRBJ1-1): KAGVTQTPRYLIKTRGQQVTLSCSPISGHRSVSWYQQTPGQGLQFLFEYFSETQRNKGNFPGRFSGRQFSNSRSEMNVSTLELGDSALYLCASSSGLPETRTFFGQGTRLTVV.

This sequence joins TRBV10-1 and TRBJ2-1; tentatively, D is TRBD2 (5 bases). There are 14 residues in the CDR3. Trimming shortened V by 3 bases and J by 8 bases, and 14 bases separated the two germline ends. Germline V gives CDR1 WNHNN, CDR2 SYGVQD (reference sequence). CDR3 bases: TGCGCCAGCAGTGAAGAGGAGGCCCGGGATGAGCAGTTCTTC. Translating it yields CASSEEEARDEQFF.

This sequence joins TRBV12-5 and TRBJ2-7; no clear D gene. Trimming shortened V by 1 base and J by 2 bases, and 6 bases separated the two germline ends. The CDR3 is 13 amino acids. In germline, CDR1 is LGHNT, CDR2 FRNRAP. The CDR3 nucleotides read TGTGCTAGTGGTTTGGGCAACACCTACGAGCAGTACTTC. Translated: CASGLGNTYEQYF.

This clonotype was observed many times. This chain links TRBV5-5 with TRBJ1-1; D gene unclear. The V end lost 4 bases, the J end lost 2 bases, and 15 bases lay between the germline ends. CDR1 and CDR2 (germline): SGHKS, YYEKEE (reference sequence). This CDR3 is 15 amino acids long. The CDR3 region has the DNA TGTGCCAGCAGCCTTGTTGGGCTGCCTAACACTGAAGCTTTCTTT. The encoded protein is CASSLVGLPNTEAFF.

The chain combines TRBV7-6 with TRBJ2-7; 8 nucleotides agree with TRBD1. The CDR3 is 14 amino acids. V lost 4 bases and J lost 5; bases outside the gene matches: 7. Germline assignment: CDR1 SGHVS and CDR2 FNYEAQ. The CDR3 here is CASSSRTGLDEQYF. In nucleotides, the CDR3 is TGTGCCAGCAGCTCTCGGACAGGGCTGGACGAGCAGTACTTC. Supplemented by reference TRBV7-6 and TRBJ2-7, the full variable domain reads GAGVSQSPRYKVTKRGQDVALRCDPISGHVSLYWYRQALGQGPEFLTYFNYEAQQDKSGLPNDRFSAERPEGSISTLTIQRTEQRDSAMYRCASSSRTGLDEQYFGPGTRLTVT.

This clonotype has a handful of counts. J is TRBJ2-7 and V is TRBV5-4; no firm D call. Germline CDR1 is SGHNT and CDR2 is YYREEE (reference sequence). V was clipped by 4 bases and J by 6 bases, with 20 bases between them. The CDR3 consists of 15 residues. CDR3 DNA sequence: TGTGCCAGCAGCGCAGTGCTCGGCCCCCCAGTCGAGCAGTACTTC. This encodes CASSAVLGPPVEQYF.

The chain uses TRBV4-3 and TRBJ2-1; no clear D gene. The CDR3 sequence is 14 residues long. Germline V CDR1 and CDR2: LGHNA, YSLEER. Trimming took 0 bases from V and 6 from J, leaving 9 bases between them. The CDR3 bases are TGCGCCAGCAGCCAAGATTGGAGTGGCAATGAGCAGTTCTTC. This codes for CASSQDWSGNEQFF.

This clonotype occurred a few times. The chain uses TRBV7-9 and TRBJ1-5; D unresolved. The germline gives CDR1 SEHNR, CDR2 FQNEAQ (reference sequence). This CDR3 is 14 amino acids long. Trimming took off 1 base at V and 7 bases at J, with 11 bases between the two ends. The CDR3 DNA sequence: TGTGCCAGCAGCTTAGACCGGCCGGAGCAGCCCCAGCATTTT. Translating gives CASSLDRPEQPQHF.

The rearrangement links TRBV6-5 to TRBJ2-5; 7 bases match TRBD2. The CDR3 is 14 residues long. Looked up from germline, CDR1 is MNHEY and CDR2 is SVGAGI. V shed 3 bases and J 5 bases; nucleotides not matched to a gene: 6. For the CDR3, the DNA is TGTGCCAGCAGTTATAGCGGGTCGGGGGAGACCCAGTACTTC. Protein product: CASSYSGSGETQYF.